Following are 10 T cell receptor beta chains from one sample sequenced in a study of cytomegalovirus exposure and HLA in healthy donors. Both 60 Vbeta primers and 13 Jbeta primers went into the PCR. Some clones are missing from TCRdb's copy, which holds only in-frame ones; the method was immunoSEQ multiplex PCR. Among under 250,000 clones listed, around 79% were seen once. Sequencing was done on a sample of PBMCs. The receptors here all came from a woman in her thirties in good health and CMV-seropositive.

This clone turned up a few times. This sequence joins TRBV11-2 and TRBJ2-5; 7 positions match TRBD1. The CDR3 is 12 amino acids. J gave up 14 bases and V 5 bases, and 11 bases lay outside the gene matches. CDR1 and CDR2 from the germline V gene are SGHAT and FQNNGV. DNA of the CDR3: TGTGCCAGCAGCCCCTTAGGGGGCAAACCATACTTC. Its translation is CASSPLGGKPYF.

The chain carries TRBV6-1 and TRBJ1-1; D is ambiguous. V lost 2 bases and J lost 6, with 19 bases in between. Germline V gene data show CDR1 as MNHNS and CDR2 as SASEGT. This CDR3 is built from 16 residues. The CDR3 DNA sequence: TGTGCCAGCAGTGAATTTTGGCACGGGAACATCGCTGAAGCTTTCTTT. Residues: CASSEFWHGNIAEAFF.

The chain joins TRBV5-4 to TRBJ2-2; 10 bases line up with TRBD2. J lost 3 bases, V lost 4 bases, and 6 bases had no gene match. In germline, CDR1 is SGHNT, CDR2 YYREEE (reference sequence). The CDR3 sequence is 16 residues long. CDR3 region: CASSLWTSGDTGELFF. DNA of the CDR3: TGTGCCAGCAGCCTTTGGACTAGCGGCGACACCGGGGAGCTGTTTTTT.

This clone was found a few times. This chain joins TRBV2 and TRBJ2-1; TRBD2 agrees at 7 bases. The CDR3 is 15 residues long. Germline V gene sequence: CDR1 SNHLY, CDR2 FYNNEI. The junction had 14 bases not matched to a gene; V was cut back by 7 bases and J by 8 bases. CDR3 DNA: TGTGCCAGCACCCGGCCTGGCGGGGAGGGCCATGAGCAGTTCTTC. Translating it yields CASTRPGGEGHEQFF.

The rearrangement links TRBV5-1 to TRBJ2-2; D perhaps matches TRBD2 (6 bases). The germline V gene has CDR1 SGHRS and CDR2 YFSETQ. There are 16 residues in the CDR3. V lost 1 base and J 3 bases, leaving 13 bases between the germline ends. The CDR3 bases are TGCGCCAGCAGCTTGTTCGGGAGAGGGGACACCGGGGAGCTGTTTTTT. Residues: CASSLFGRGDTGELFF.

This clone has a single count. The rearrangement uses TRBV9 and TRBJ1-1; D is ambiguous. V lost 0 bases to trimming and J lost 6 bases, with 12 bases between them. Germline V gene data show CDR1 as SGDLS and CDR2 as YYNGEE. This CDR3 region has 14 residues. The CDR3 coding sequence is TGTGCCAGCAGCGTAGCTGAGCAGGCCTCTGAAGCTTTCTTT. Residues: CASSVAEQASEAFF. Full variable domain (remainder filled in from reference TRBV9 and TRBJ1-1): DSGVTQTPKHLITATGQRVTLRCSPRSGDLSVYWYQQSLDQGLQFLIQYYNGEERAKGNILERFSAQQFPDLHSELNLSSLELGDSALYFCASSVAEQASEAFFGQGTRLTVV.

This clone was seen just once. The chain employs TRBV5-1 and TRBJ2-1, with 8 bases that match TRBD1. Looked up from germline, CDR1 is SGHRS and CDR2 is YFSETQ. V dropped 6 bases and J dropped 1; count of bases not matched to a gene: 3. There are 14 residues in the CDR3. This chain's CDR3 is CASIGQGSYNEQFF. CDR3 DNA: TGCGCCAGCATAGGACAGGGATCCTACAATGAGCAGTTCTTC.

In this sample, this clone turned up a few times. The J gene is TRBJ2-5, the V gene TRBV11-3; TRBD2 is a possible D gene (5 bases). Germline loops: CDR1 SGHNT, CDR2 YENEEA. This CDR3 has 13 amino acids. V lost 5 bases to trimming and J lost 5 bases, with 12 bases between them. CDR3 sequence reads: CASSVRWEETQYF. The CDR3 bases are TGTGCCAGCAGCGTCAGGTGGGAGGAGACCCAGTACTTC.

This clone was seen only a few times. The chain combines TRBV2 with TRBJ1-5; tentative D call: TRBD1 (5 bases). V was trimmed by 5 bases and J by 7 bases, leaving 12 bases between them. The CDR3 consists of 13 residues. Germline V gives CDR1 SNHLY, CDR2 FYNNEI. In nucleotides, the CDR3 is TGTGCCAGCAGTCGCGGGGAGGGGCAGCCCCAGCATTTT. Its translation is CASSRGEGQPQHF. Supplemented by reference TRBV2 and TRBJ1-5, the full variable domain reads EPEVTQTPSHQVTQMGQEVILRCVPISNHLYFYWYRQILGQKVEFLVSFYNNEISEKSEIFDDQFSVERPDGSNFTLKIRSTKLEDSAMYFCASSRGEGQPQHFGDGTRLSIL.

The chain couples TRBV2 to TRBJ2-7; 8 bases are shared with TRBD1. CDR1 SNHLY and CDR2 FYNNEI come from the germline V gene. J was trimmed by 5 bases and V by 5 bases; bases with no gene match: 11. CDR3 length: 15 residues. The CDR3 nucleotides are TGTGCCAGCAGTATCATCCGGGACAGGTACAACGAGCAGTACTTC. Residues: CASSIIRDRYNEQYF.